The TCR beta chain described here comes from a study of blood T cell repertoires in COVID-19. This clone was counted a single time. TCRdb's copy holds only in-frame clones and misses some; the assay was immunoSEQ multiplex PCR. The repertoire holds fewer than 350,000 clones, with approximately 87% as singletons. This CDR3 has 15 residues. V lost 6 bases, J lost 4 bases, and 16 bases lay in between. Germline-derived CDR1 and CDR2 are MDHEN and SYDVKM. The genes are TRBV28 and TRBJ1-3, with a possible D match to TRBD1 (5 bases). The receptor was isolated from a woman under 40 with COVID-19, enrolled during active disease. Input material: peripheral blood. In nucleotides, the CDR3 is TGTGCCAGCAGACCCGTGGGGGGACGAGGAAACACCATATATTTT. Translating gives CASRPVGGRGNTIYF.